The sequence of this T cell receptor (beta chain) was determined in a study of blood T cell repertoires in COVID-19. Study-wide context: PBMCs, B-cell-depleted T cells, or T cells were the source of the cDNA or gDNA that made up the material.

Profiling relied on immunoSEQ multiplex PCR, and the TCRdb table lists in-frame clones only, not all of them. The sample has under 150,000 clones; 80% are singletons. V lost 6 bases to trimming and J lost 6 bases; unmatched junction nucleotides: 9. CDR3 length: 16 residues. Germline V gene data show CDR1 as SGHDT and CDR2 as YYEEEE. What was sequenced was peripheral blood. This sequence was found in a man in his 70s with acute or convalescent COVID-19. The rearrangement joins TRBV5-6 to TRBJ2-2; TRBD2 agrees at 12 bases. The CDR3: CASKKRTSGVSGELFF. The DNA for the CDR3 is TGTGCCAGCAAAAAAAGGACTAGCGGGGTATCCGGGGAGCTGTTTTTT. The full variable domain, in which reference TRBV5-6 and TRBJ2-2 provide the parts outside the CDR3, is DAGVTQSPTHLIKTRGQQVTLRCSPKSGHDTVSWYQQALGQGPQFIFQYYEEEERQRGNFPDRFSGHQFPNYSSELNVNALLLGDSALYLCASKKRTSGVSGELFFGEGSRLTVL.